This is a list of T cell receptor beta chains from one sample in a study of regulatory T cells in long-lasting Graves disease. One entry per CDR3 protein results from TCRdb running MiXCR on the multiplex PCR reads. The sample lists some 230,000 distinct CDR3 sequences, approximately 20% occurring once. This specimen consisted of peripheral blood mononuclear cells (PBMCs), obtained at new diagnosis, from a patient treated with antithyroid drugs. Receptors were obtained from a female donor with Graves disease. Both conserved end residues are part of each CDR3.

CDR3: CSAMSLDRPSYEQYF
length: 15
J: TRBJ2-7
V: TRBV20-1

CDR3: CASSLGNTEAFF
length: 12
J: TRBJ1-1
V: TRBV12-3/TRBV12-4

CDR3: CASSLGLAISTDTQYF
length: 16
J: TRBJ2-3
V: TRBV5-5

CDR3: CASSIFVQVWTEAFF
length: 15
J: TRBJ1-1
V: TRBV19

CDR3: CASSSRGTSGITDTQYF
length: 17
J: TRBJ2-3
V: TRBV7-9

CDR3: CASRTGLRNTVYF
length: 13
J: TRBJ1-3
V: TRBV28

CDR3: CASSLEGATAYEQYF
length: 15
J: TRBJ2-7
V: TRBV11-1

CDR3: CSAQSGLAGALETQYF
length: 16
J: TRBJ2-5
V: TRBV20-1

CDR3: CSARGLASFDTQYF
length: 14
J: TRBJ2-3
V: TRBV20-1

CDR3: CASSRTSGVRGELFF
length: 15
J: TRBJ2-2
V: TRBV5-1

CDR3: CASSADRRDYYGYTF
length: 15
J: TRBJ1-2
V: TRBV11-1

CDR3: CASSASGGFETQYF
length: 14
J: TRBJ2-5
V: TRBV9

CDR3: CASSNGQASNQPQHF
length: 15
J: TRBJ1-5
V: TRBV19

CDR3: CASSVEGQGDEQYF
length: 14
J: TRBJ2-7
V: TRBV9

CDR3: CASSGLRTEAFF
length: 12
J: TRBJ1-1
V: TRBV2

CDR3: CASSPEVTGELFF
length: 13
J: TRBJ2-2
V: TRBV12-3/TRBV12-4

CDR3: CATSRGPLPDEKLFF
length: 15
J: TRBJ1-4
V: TRBV15

CDR3: CASSLTSGTYEQYF
length: 14
J: TRBJ2-7
V: TRBV11-2

CDR3: CASSFSFGMNTEAFF
length: 15
J: TRBJ1-1
V: TRBV27

CDR3: CATSDPLAGRLGEQFF
length: 16
J: TRBJ2-1
V: TRBV24-1

CDR3: CASNAPGGPLEKLFF
length: 15
J: TRBJ1-4
V: TRBV28

CDR3: CASSDVEGQPQHF
length: 13
J: TRBJ1-5
V: TRBV6-4

CDR3: CASSLGQVLNTEAFF
length: 15
J: TRBJ1-1
V: TRBV5-1

CDR3: CASSTSGRAGRETQYF
length: 16
J: TRBJ2-5
V: TRBV28

CDR3: CATRVGLAGASEQFF
length: 15
J: TRBJ2-1
V: TRBV6-2/TRBV6-3

CDR3: CASSLAPGGANVLTF
length: 15
J: TRBJ2-6
V: TRBV5-1

CDR3: CSATPVRSYNQPQHF
length: 15
J: TRBJ1-5
V: TRBV20-1

CDR3: CASRDPRDSLYNEQFF
length: 16
J: TRBJ2-1
V: TRBV28

CDR3: CASSRGTDYEQYF
length: 13
J: TRBJ2-7
V: TRBV28

CDR3: CTSSQDWSDRFPSYEQYF
length: 18
J: TRBJ2-7
V: TRBV3-1

CDR3: CASSPLGGVEETQYF
length: 15
J: TRBJ2-5
V: TRBV12-3/TRBV12-4

CDR3: CASTPRSQRTQYF
length: 13
J: TRBJ2-5
V: TRBV11-1

CDR3: CASSLGGLAGVEQFF
length: 15
J: TRBJ2-1
V: TRBV11-2

CDR3: CASSSTRTGEVSYNEQFF
length: 18
J: TRBJ2-1
V: TRBV12-3/TRBV12-4

CDR3: CASWGWTESYEQYF
length: 14
J: TRBJ2-7
V: TRBV2

CDR3: CASSWTANTEAFF
length: 13
J: TRBJ1-1
V: TRBV2

CDR3: CASGLVPTNYGYTF
length: 14
J: TRBJ1-2
V: TRBV12-5

CDR3: CASRVTGTSGRAGYEQYF
length: 18
J: TRBJ2-7
V: TRBV28

CDR3: CASSEATGSYGYTF
length: 14
J: TRBJ1-2
V: TRBV6-2/TRBV6-3

CDR3: CASSLTTNSTEAFF
length: 14
J: TRBJ1-1
V: TRBV12-3/TRBV12-4

CDR3: CATSDPRTGGSYGYTF
length: 16
J: TRBJ1-2
V: TRBV24-1

CDR3: CASSQGWARPTEAFF
length: 15
J: TRBJ1-1
V: TRBV3-1

CDR3: CASSVADNEQFF
length: 12
J: TRBJ2-1
V: TRBV7-9

CDR3: CASSPDRRRTQYF
length: 13
J: TRBJ2-5
V: TRBV12-3/TRBV12-4